This section outlines one TCR beta chain sequence together with its context. Its antigen is unidentified. Produced via immunoSEQ multiplex PCR; TCRdb's table is partial and in-frame only. The sample consists of 90,000 or so clones, around 67% of them appearing once. This specimen belongs to a study of CD8 T cell repertoires and HIV-1 epitope variants. Study-level background: Each of Twenty-five Gag and Nef epitope peptides stimulated a separate culture. Tested: three Gag epitope families, Nef HW9 and YT9. General study findings and limits: The TAALDMSHF plasma variant had no responses, unlike KF9 (about 5 clonotypes) and HW9 (one). Of about 10 antigen-specific beta clonotypes, six appeared to cross-react with escape variants.

Germline V gene sequence: CDR1 MGHRA, CDR2 YSYEKL. Trimming removed 0 bases from V and 7 bases from J; junction bases left unmatched: 12. This CDR3 spans 18 amino acids. This TCR came from a male donor with HIV. The rearrangement uses TRBV4-1 and TRBJ1-4; 9 nucleotides agree with TRBD1. Sequences were obtained from uncultured baseline CD8+ T cells from peripheral blood mononuclear cells (PBMCs). For the CDR3, the DNA is TGCGCCAGCAGCCAAGATCCCCCCGCGACAGGGGGAGGTGAAAAACTGTTTTTT. Protein: CASSQDPPATGGGEKLFF.